This T cell receptor beta chain is drawn from a study of CD8+ T cells in alopecia areata (dated by TCRdb to about 2018). Notes on the research overall: Treated patients were enrolled in an open-label pilot trial of oral tofacitinib at 5 to 10 mg twice daily for moderate-to-severe alopecia areata. Patients stayed on tofacitinib for 6 to 18 months and then had 6 months of follow-up off drug so that delayed response and recurrence could be assessed. In both human patients and the C3H/HeJ mouse model, the study applied high-throughput TCRbeta sequencing to look at T cell clonal expansion in alopecia areata. On the human side, TCRbeta sequencing was run on scalp tissue and on sorted CD4+ and CD8+ peripheral blood T cells from healthy controls and from alopecia areata patients with either patchy or totalis/universalis disease. Tofacitinib-treated patients had biopsies at baseline and at 4 and 24 weeks of treatment, with a later scalp biopsy in several patients. Scalp clonality was compared among normal scalp (n=4), patchy alopecia areata scalp (n=8), and alopecia totalis/universalis scalp (n=8). The RNA source kit depended on sample type: the PAXgene miRNA kit for fixed scalp, the miRNeasy kit for PBMCs, and the RNeasy kit for mouse skin. immunoSEQ multiplex PCR using 35 Vbeta forward primers and 13 Jbeta reverse primers was used to amplify TCRbeta CDR3 regions. Points the paper makes about the study in general: Compared with mice, TCR sequences shared between patients were less clear, possibly partly because of HLA diversity across the patient population. Lesional scalp, especially in alopecia totalis/universalis, showed higher clonality and more expanded CD8+ clones than normal scalp, suggesting antigenic drive. Unlike mouse skin, where gammadelta T cells dominate, normal human skin contains resident alphabeta T cells that get sequenced too, which complicates analysis of the scalp TCR repertoire.

Inclusive of the bounding cysteine and phenylalanine, the CDR3 is 16 residues long. The only DNA kept is the CDR3, 48 bases in frame from the first base. From a lookup of the germline V gene, CDR1 and CDR2 are SGDLS and YYNGEE. Trimming accounts for 4 bases at V and 3 bases at J, while the number of junction bases matched to no gene is 13. This clone was seen a few times. Its recognized antigen is unknown. No base quality values were provided; no much bigger clone lies one nucleotide off. The library was built by means of the immunoSEQ multiplex PCR assay. To provide template for TCR sequencing, every sample had RNA extracted and reverse transcribed into cDNA. SuperScript III was used to make first-strand cDNA, primed with a 2:1 mix of oligo-dT and random hexamers. A synthetic immune receptor repertoire was used to assess amplification bias, and residual bias was removed computationally. Per the source publication's procedure: Raw reads were preprocessed to remove errors, and CDR3 was defined by IMGT conventions from the conserved cysteine to phenylalanine. Clonality was computed by normalizing Shannon entropy by log2 of the number of productive unique TCRs and subtracting the result from 1. Whether scalp clones were CD4 or CD8 was inferred by matching scalp TCRbeta sequences against CD4 and CD8 repertoires sorted from blood. The clones in this table, taken by TCRdb from immuneACCESS, are in-frame only. Not every clone is retained; where verified, under half of the shortfall comes from an unresolved V gene, and the cause of the rest is unknown. Clone size and V and J calls were adopted from that table, with D and trimming inferred from the DNA. The sample contains roughly 140,000 clones, 45% to 60% of them found a single time. Less than 1% of the sample lies in the top ten.

This sample's time point label indicates: baseline before oral tofacitinib. Lesional scalp punch biopsies and peripheral blood were obtained from alopecia areata patients. PBMCs were isolated by density centrifugation and stained for CD3, CD4 and CD8, and CD4+ and CD8+ T cells were sorted on a FACSAria. The rearrangement combines TRBV9 with TRBJ2-7, with 7 middle bases fitting TRBD1. This sequence originates from a human donor with alopecia areata. The source was CD4+ T cells sorted from blood, collected at week 0. The CDR3 protein: CASSPRQGYGDYEQYF. The DNA reads TGTGCCAGCAGCCCGCGACAGGGATATGGGGACTACGAGCAGTACTTC.